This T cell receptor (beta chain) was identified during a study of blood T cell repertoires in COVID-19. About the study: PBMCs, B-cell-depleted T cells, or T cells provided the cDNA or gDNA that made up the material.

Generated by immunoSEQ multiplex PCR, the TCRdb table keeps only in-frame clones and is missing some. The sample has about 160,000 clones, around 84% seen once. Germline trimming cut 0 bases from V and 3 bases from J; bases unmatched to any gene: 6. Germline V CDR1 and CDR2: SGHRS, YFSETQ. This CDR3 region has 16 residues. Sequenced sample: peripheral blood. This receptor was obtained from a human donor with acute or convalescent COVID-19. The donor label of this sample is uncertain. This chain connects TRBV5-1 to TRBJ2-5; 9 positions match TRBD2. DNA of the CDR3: TGCGCCAGCAGCTTGGCCGGCGGGGGGGCGAAAGAGACCCAGTACTTC. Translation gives CASSLAGGGAKETQYF.